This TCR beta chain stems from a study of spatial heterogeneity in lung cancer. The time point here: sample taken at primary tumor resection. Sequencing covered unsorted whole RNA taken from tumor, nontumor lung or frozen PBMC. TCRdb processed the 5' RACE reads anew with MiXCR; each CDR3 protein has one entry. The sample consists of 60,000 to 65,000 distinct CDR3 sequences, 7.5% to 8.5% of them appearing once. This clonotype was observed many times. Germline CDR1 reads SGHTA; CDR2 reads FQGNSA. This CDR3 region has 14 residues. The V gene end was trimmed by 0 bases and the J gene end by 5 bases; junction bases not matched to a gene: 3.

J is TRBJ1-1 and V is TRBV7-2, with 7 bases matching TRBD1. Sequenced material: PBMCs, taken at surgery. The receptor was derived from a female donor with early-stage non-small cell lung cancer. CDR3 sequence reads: CASSLASQGTEAFF. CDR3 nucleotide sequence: TGTGCCAGCAGCTTAGCTTCACAGGGGACTGAAGCTTTCTTT.